What follows are 28 T cell receptor beta chains derived from one specimen sequenced in a study of cytomegalovirus exposure and HLA in healthy donors. The method was immunoSEQ multiplex PCR; TCRdb's version includes in-frame clones alone and lacks a portion of them. The sample gives fewer than 130,000 clones, approximately 88% of which show up once; roughly 1.4% is in the top ten. Material for sequencing was PBMCs. Receptors were obtained from a woman under 40 in good health and CMV-seropositive.

The chain recombines TRBV5-6 with TRBJ2-7; 15 bases agree with TRBD2. Germline-derived CDR1 and CDR2 are SGHDT and YYEEEE. The CDR3 spans 18 residues. V lost 2 bases, J lost 7 bases, and 13 bases stayed unmatched. The CDR3 loop reads CASSFRTSGRAFLWEQYF. CDR3 coding DNA: TGTGCCAGCAGCTTTAGGACTAGCGGGAGGGCCTTTCTGTGGGAGCAGTACTTC.

The chain couples TRBV9 to TRBJ1-1; tentative D call: TRBD1 (5 bases). The length of the CDR3 is 15 residues. Deletions cut 3 bases from V and 1 base from J, with 13 bases between. Germline V gives CDR1 SGDLS, CDR2 YYNGEE. The CDR3: CASSAAGLPNTEAFF. The CDR3 DNA reads TGTGCCAGCAGCGCCGCGGGACTCCCGAACACTGAAGCTTTCTTT.

The chain employs TRBV7-6 and TRBJ1-2, with D possibly being TRBD1 (6 bases). Germline loops: CDR1 SGHVS, CDR2 FNYEAQ. The CDR3 totals 15 residues. V lost 1 base, J lost 7 bases, and 16 bases lay in between. The CDR3 DNA is TGTGCCAGCAGCTTAGAGGGACACGGACTTGGTGGCTACACCTTC. Residues: CASSLEGHGLGGYTF.

The chain carries TRBV30 and TRBJ2-7; 8 positions agree with TRBD1. This CDR3 contains 13 residues. After removal of 4 bases from V and 5 bases from J, the junction contained 7 bases not matched to a gene. Per germline, CDR1 GTSNPN and CDR2 SVGIG (reference sequence). The CDR3 loop reads CAWTPGQDHEQYF. CDR3 nucleotides: TGTGCCTGGACTCCGGGACAGGACCACGAGCAGTACTTC. The entire variable domain, with the rest obtained from reference TRBV30 and TRBJ2-7, is as follows: SQTIHQWPATLVQPVGSPLSLECTVEGTSNPNLYWYRQAAGRGLQLLFYSVGIGQISSEVPQNLSASRPQDRQFILSSKKLLLSDSGFYLCAWTPGQDHEQYFGPGTRLTVT.

The count of this clone is one. This sequence joins TRBV2 and TRBJ2-5; D perhaps matches TRBD1 (6 bases). Trimming took off 4 bases at V and 4 bases at J, with 19 bases between the two ends. The CDR3 length is 16 residues. Germline-derived CDR1 and CDR2 are SNHLY and FYNNEI. The CDR3 bases are TGTGCCAGCAGTGTTGAAGGAGGACGAGGGGGAGAGACCCAGTACTTC. Translated: CASSVEGGRGGETQYF.

The CDR3 DNA follows: TGTGCCAGCAGCCAAGCGCTAGTTGGCTTAGATACGCAGTATTTT. Protein sequence: CASSQALVGLDTQYF. V gene TRBV4-2 combines with J gene TRBJ2-3; unclear D gene. Germline CDR1 is LGHNA and CDR2 is YNFKEQ. CDR3 length equals 15 residues. V was pared by 1 base and J by 5 bases, with 13 bases between.

The chain uses TRBV28 and TRBJ2-5, with TRBD2 as a possible D gene (7 bases). V lost 6 bases and J lost 1, with 15 bases in between. The germline V gene has CDR1 MDHEN and CDR2 SYDVKM. The CDR3 is 15 residues long. CDR3 nucleotide sequence: TGTGCCAGCAGGCCCGGGGGGCCGCTCCAAGAGACCCAGTACTTC. This gives the protein CASRPGGPLQETQYF. Supplemented by reference TRBV28 and TRBJ2-5, the full variable domain reads DVKVTQSSRYLVKRTGEKVFLECVQDMDHENMFWYRQDPGLGLRLIYFSYDVKMKEKGDIPEGYSVSREKKERFSLILESASTNQTSMYLCASRPGGPLQETQYFGPGTRLLVL.

This chain links TRBV28 with TRBJ2-7; 10 bases are a match to TRBD1. V shed 6 bases, J shed 1 base, and the junction held 6 bases outside the gene matches. The length of the CDR3 is 15 residues. Germline-derived CDR1 and CDR2 are MDHEN and SYDVKM. The CDR3 DNA reads TGTGCCAGCAGATCGGACAGGGGGGCTTCCTACGAGCAGTACTTC. Encoded protein: CASRSDRGASYEQYF.

The table lists this clone with a few counts. In DNA form, the CDR3 reads TGTGCCAGCAAGTACGGACAGGATAATTCACCCCTCCACTTT. It specifies CASKYGQDNSPLHF. The rearrangement links TRBV7-8 to TRBJ1-6; TRBD1 matches 7 bases. Per the germline V gene, CDR1 is SGHVS and CDR2 is FQNEAQ. With V trimmed by 7 bases and J by 5 bases, 5 bases remained unmatched. This CDR3 is built from 14 residues.

The chain recombines TRBV13 with TRBJ1-3; the D is unclear. The germline CDR1 and CDR2 sequences are PRHDT and FYEKMQ (reference sequence). Trimming pared 6 bases from V and 0 bases from J, leaving 9 bases between. This CDR3 has 14 residues. CDR3 DNA: TGTGCCAGCAGGGCGGCCGACTCTGGAAACACCATATATTTT. It yields the protein CASRAADSGNTIYF.

This clone was seen more than once but under ten times. V and J are TRBV2 and TRBJ2-7, with D possibly TRBD1 on 6 matching bases. This CDR3 region has 14 residues. V was clipped by 4 bases and J by 4 bases, with 14 bases between them. CDR1 is SNHLY, CDR2 FYNNEI, per germline. The CDR3 sequence is CASSGGIQGYEQYF. CDR3 sequence (DNA): TGTGCCAGCAGTGGAGGGATACAGGGTTACGAGCAGTACTTC.

J is TRBJ2-2 and V is TRBV6-5; the match to TRBD2 covers 12 bases. The germline V gene encodes CDR1 MNHEY and CDR2 SVGAGI. V dropped 1 base and J dropped 5; count of bases not matched to a gene: 2. This CDR3 spans 16 amino acids. CDR3 sequence: CASSYLLAGGTGELFF. In DNA, the CDR3 is TGTGCCAGCAGTTACTTACTAGCGGGAGGAACCGGGGAGCTGTTTTTT.

The gene calls are TRBV27 and TRBJ2-1; 12 bases map to TRBD2. Germline values: CDR1 MNHEY, CDR2 SMNVEV (reference sequence). The CDR3 covers 15 residues. V lost 6 bases to trimming and J lost 4 bases; unmatched junction nucleotides: 4. The CDR3 coding sequence is TGTGCCAGCAGCCCACTAGCGGGGGGTTACAATGAGCAGTTCTTC. This encodes CASSPLAGGYNEQFF.

The chain employs TRBV28 and TRBJ2-7; D unresolved. The V gene's germline CDR1 is MDHEN and CDR2 SYDVKM. Trimming took off 5 bases at V and 5 bases at J, with 10 bases between the two ends. This CDR3 contains 12 residues. This CDR3 reads CASSNKLHEQYF. The CDR3, as DNA: TGTGCCAGCAGTAATAAGCTTCACGAGCAGTACTTC.

The CDR3: CASSFSGGAPDTQYF. The CDR3 bases are TGTGCCAGCAGCTTTAGCGGGGGGGCCCCAGATACGCAGTATTTT. The chain is built from TRBV11-3 and TRBJ2-3; TRBD2 matches at 11 bases. The CDR3 consists of 15 residues. The germline V gene has CDR1 SGHNT and CDR2 YENEEA. The junction had 3 bases not matched to a gene; V was cut back by 3 bases and J by 4 bases.

A single count supports this clone. This chain links TRBV7-3 with TRBJ2-7; 10 nucleotides agree with TRBD2. The germline V gene encodes CDR1 SGHTA and CDR2 FQGTGA. The trim removed 2 bases at V and 3 bases at J, leaving 4 bases unmatched. The CDR3 contains 15 residues. Here the CDR3 reads CASSLYSSGSYEQYF. The CDR3, as DNA: TGTGCCAGCAGCTTATATTCTAGCGGGAGCTACGAGCAGTACTTC.

The rearrangement joins TRBV7-9 to TRBJ1-1; possibly TRBD1 for D (5 bases). This CDR3 is 12 amino acids long. The germline V gene has CDR1 SEHNR and CDR2 FQNEAQ (reference sequence). V was clipped by 5 bases and J by 7 bases, with 11 bases between them. Here the CDR3 DNA reads TGTGCCAGCAGCAAGGACACCATTGAAGCTTTCTTT. This codes for CASSKDTIEAFF.

The V gene is TRBV5-4, the J gene TRBJ1-3, with 10 bases matching TRBD1. CDR1 SGHNT and CDR2 YYREEE come from the germline V gene (reference sequence). The CDR3 covers 16 residues. Germline trimming cut 0 bases from V and 8 bases from J; bases unmatched to any gene: 8. The CDR3 spells CASSLASGQGSDTIYF. DNA of the CDR3: TGTGCCAGCAGCTTGGCCTCGGGACAGGGGTCCGACACCATATATTTT. The full variable domain, completed using reference TRBV5-4 and TRBJ1-3, is ETGVTQSPTHLIKTRGQQVTLRCSSQSGHNTVSWYQQALGQGPQFIFQYYREEENGRGNFPPRFSGLQFPNYSSELNVNALELDDSALYLCASSLASGQGSDTIYFGEGSWLTVV.

This clone was seen once. The rearrangement links TRBV30 to TRBJ2-2, with unresolved D. This CDR3 region has 11 residues. Trimming cost V 4 bases and J 6 bases, with 6 bases left between them. Germline V gene data show CDR1 as GTSNPN and CDR2 as SVGIG (reference sequence). The CDR3, as DNA: TGTGCCTGGAACGCGGCCGGGGAGCTGTTTTTT. As protein: CAWNAAGELFF.

This clone was seen more than once but under ten times. V gene TRBV11-2 combines with J gene TRBJ2-7; 10 bases line up with TRBD2. Germline trimming cut 3 bases from V and 9 bases from J; bases unmatched to any gene: 14. Germline-derived CDR1 and CDR2 are SGHAT and FQNNGV. CDR3 length equals 16 residues. The CDR3 is CASSFSSGLAAPLQYF. Written as DNA, the CDR3 is TGTGCCAGCAGCTTTTCAAGCGGACTAGCGGCTCCCTTGCAGTACTTC.

The chain couples TRBV5-1 to TRBJ2-7, with 12 bases fitting TRBD2. The CDR3 extends over 14 amino acids. Germline CDR1 SGHRS, CDR2 YFSETQ. V lost 4 bases to trimming and J lost 4 bases; unmatched junction nucleotides: 3. The chain's CDR3 is CASSPGTSGYEQYF. CDR3 bases: TGCGCCAGCAGCCCCGGGACTAGCGGGTACGAGCAGTACTTC.

The chain recombines TRBV11-3 with TRBJ2-7, with D maybe TRBD2 (6 bases). The CDR3 runs to 13 residues. V was clipped by 1 base and J by 2 bases, with 6 bases between them. Germline V gene lookup returns CDR1 SGHNT and CDR2 YENEEA. The CDR3: CASSLGGTYEQYF. The CDR3 bases are TGTGCCAGCAGCTTAGGCGGGACCTACGAGCAGTACTTC.

The chain carries TRBV15 and TRBJ2-5; 15 positions match TRBD2. Germline loops: CDR1 LNHNV, CDR2 YYDKDF (reference sequence). Trimming removed 7 bases from V and 1 base from J; junction bases left unmatched: 10. CDR3 size: 18 residues. CDR3 coding DNA: TGTGCCACCATAACGAGGACTAGCGGGGGGGCCTCCCAAGAGACCCAGTACTTC. Residues: CATITRTSGGASQETQYF.

This clone showed up just a few times. This chain connects TRBV28 to TRBJ1-5, with TRBD1 identical over 10 bases. The trim removed 4 bases at V and 6 bases at J, leaving 6 bases unmatched. Per the germline V gene, CDR1 is MDHEN and CDR2 is SYDVKM. The CDR3 length is 15 residues. Written as DNA, the CDR3 is TGTGCCAGCAGTTCCGGGACAGGGGATACTCAGCCCCAGCATTTT. Amino acid sequence: CASSSGTGDTQPQHF.

The rearrangement uses TRBV6-1 and TRBJ2-5, with 11 bases identical to TRBD2. The CDR3 is made up of 15 amino acids. CDR1 is MNHNS and CDR2 is SASEGT in the germline V gene. The J segment lost 5 bases and the V segment lost 5 bases, leaving 7 bases of the junction unmatched. Here the CDR3 reads CASSSLAGGVETQYF. As DNA, the CDR3 is TGTGCCAGCAGTTCCTTAGCGGGAGGGGTGGAGACCCAGTACTTC.

J is TRBJ2-7 and V is TRBV6-1; 8 bases map to TRBD2. The CDR3 covers 15 residues. V shed 7 bases, J shed 1 base, and the junction held 9 bases outside the gene matches. The germline V gene has CDR1 MNHNS and CDR2 SASEGT. The CDR3 nucleotides are TGTGCCAGCACCCCAAGCGGGGGAGGTTCCTACGAGCAGTACTTC. Protein sequence: CASTPSGGGSYEQYF.

This sequence joins TRBV10-2 and TRBJ2-7; 11 bases line up with TRBD2. Trimming at V came to 5 bases and at J to 2 bases, leaving 8 bases not matched to a gene. The germline gives CDR1 WSHSY, CDR2 SAAADI. The CDR3 runs 16 residues. The CDR3 sequence: CASSLVRGLAAYEQYF. DNA of the CDR3: TGCGCCAGCAGTTTGGTTCGGGGACTAGCGGCCTACGAGCAGTACTTC.

This clone was observed a single time. This chain joins TRBV28 and TRBJ2-3, with 7 nucleotides matching TRBD2. This CDR3 spans 13 amino acids. V lost 7 bases, J lost 2 bases, and 3 bases stayed unmatched. Germline V gene lookup returns CDR1 MDHEN and CDR2 SYDVKM. The CDR3 spells CASTSGHTDTQYF. CDR3 bases: TGTGCCAGCACTAGCGGTCACACAGATACGCAGTATTTT.